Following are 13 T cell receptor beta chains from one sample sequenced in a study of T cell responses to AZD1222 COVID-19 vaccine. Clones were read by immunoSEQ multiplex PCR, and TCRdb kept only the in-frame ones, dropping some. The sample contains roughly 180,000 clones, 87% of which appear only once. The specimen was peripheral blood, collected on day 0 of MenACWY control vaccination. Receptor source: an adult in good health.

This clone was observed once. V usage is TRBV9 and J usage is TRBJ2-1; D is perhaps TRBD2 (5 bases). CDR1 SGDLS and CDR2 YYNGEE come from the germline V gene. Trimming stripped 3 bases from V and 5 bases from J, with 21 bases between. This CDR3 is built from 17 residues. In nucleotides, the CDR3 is TGTGCCAGCAGCGGCCGTACTAGTGGCGGAAGCCACAATGAGCAGTTCTTC. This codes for CASSGRTSGGSHNEQFF.

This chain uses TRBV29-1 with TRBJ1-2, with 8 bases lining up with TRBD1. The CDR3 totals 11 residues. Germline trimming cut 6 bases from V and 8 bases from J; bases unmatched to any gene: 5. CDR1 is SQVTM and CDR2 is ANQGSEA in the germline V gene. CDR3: CSVDRGGGYTF. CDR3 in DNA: TGCAGCGTCGACAGGGGAGGGGGCTACACCTTC.

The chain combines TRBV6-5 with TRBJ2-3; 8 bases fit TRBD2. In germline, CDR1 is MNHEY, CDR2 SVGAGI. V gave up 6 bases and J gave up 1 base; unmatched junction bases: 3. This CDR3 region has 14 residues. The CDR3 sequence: CASRLTSGTDTQYF. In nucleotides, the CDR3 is TGTGCCAGCAGATTGACTAGCGGCACAGATACGCAGTATTTT.

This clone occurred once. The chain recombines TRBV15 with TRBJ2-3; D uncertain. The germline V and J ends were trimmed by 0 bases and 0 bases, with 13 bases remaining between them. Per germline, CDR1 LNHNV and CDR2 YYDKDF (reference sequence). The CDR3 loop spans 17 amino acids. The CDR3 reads CATSRDLSAPSTDTQYF. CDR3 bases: TGTGCCACCAGCAGAGATTTATCTGCCCCTAGCACAGATACGCAGTATTTT.

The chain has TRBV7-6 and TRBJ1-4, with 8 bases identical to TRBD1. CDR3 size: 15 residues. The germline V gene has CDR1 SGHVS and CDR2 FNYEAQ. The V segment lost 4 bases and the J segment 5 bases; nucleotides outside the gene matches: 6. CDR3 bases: TGTGCCAGCAGCTCGACAGGGGCCCGCAATGAAAAACTGTTTTTT. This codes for CASSSTGARNEKLFF.

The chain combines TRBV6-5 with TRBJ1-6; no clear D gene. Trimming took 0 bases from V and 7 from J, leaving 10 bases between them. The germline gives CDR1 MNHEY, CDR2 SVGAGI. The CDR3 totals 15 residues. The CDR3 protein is CASSYSTRGNSPLHF. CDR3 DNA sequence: TGTGCCAGCAGTTACTCGACGCGGGGAAATTCACCCCTCCACTTT.

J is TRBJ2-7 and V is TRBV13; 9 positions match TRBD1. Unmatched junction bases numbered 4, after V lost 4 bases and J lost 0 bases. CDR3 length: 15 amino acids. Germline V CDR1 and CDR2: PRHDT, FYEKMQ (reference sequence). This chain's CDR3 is CASSSGQGSSYEQYF. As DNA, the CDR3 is TGTGCCAGCAGCTCAGGACAGGGGAGCTCCTACGAGCAGTACTTC.

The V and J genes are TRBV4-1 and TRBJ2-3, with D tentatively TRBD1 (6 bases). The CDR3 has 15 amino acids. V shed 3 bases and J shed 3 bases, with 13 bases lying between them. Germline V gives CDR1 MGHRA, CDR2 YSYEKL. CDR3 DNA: TGCGCCAGCAGCCACCAGACAGGTTCGACAGATACGCAGTATTTT. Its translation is CASSHQTGSTDTQYF.

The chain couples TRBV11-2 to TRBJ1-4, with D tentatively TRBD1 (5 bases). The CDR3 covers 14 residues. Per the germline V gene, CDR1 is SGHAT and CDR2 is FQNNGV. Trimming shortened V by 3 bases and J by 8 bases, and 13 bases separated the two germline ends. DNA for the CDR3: TGTGCCAGCAGCTTGGGCCAGGGTGGAGAAAAACTGTTTTTT. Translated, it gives CASSLGQGGEKLFF.

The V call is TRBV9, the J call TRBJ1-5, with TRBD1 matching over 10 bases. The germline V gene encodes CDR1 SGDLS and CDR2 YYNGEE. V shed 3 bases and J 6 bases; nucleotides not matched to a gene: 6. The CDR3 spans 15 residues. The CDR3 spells CASSAGTGVFQPQHF. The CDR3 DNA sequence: TGTGCCAGCAGCGCCGGGACAGGGGTGTTTCAGCCCCAGCATTTT.

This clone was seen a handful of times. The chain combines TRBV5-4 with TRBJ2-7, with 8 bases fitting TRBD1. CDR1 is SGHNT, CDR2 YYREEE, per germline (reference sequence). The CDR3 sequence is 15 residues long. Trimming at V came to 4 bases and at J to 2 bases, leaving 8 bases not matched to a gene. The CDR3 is CASSTGQGPTYEQYF. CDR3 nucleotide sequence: TGTGCCAGCAGCACTGGACAGGGCCCTACCTACGAGCAGTACTTC.

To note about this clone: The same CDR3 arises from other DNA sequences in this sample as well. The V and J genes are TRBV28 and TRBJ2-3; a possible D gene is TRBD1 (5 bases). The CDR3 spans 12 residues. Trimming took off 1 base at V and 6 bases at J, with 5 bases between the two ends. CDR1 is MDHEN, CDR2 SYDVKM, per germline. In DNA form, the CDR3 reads TGTGCCAGCAGTTTATCAGGGGATACGCAGTATTTT. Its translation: CASSLSGDTQYF.

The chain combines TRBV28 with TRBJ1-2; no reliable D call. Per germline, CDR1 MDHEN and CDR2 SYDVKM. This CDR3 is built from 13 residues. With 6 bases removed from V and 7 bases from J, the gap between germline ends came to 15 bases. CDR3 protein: CASSSAYVGGYTF. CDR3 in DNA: TGTGCCAGCAGCTCTGCATACGTAGGTGGCTACACCTTC.